The present entry profiles one T cell receptor (beta chain) with its context. Its antigen is undetermined. These data are taken from a study of CD8+ T cells in alopecia areata. Looking at the study overall: At a dose of 5 to 10 mg twice daily, oral tofacitinib was given to treated patients.

Reverse transcribed after extraction, RNA yielded cDNA as the sequencing template. The table came from immunoSEQ multiplex PCR; TCRdb's copy has only in-frame clones and leaves some out. There are hundreds of thousands of clones in the sample; around 62% occur only once, and roughly 0.47% lies in the top ten. Study-level points and caveats: Sharing of TCR sequences between patients (possibly for HLA-related reasons) was less clear than in mice.

CDR1 and CDR2 from the germline V gene are SEHNR and FQNEAQ (reference sequence). Trimming took off 2 bases at V and 4 bases at J, with 17 bases between the two ends. This CDR3 has 16 residues. Peripheral blood samples and lesional scalp punch biopsies were obtained from alopecia areata patients. The clonotype was recovered from a human donor with alopecia areata. Here the sequenced sample was CD4+ T cells sorted from blood, taken at week 0. The gene calls are TRBV7-9 and TRBJ1-1; a weak D match, TRBD1 (5 bases). The CDR3 region is CASSLSTGPRGTEAFF. CDR3 DNA sequence: TGTGCCAGCAGCTTATCGACGGGACCAAGGGGCACTGAAGCTTTCTTT. Full variable domain (rest looked up from reference TRBV7-9 and TRBJ1-1): DTGVSQNPRHKITKRGQNVTFRCDPISEHNRLYWYRQTLGQGPEFLTYFQNEAQLEKSRLLSDRFSAERPKGSFSTLEIQRTEQGDSAMYLCASSLSTGPRGTEAFFGQGTRLTVV.